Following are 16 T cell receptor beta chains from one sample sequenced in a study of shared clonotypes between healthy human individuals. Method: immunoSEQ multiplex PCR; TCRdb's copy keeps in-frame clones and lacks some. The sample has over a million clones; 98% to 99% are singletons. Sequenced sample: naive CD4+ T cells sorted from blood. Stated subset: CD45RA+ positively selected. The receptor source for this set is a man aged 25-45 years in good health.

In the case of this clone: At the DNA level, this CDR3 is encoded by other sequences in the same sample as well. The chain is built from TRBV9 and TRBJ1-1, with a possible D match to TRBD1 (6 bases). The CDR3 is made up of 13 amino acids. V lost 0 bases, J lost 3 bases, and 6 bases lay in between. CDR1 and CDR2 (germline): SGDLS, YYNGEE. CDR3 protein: CASSVDRDTEAFF. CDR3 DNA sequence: TGTGCCAGCAGCGTAGACAGGGACACTGAAGCTTTCTTT.

CDR3 loop: CASSGGVVNTEAFF. CDR3 bases: TGTGCCAGCAGCGGAGGTGTGGTGAACACTGAAGCTTTCTTT. The V call is TRBV14, the J call TRBJ1-1, with D unclear. Germline CDR1 is SGHDN and CDR2 is FVKESK. Trimming removed 5 bases from V and 0 bases from J, with 10 bases in between. This CDR3 has 14 residues.

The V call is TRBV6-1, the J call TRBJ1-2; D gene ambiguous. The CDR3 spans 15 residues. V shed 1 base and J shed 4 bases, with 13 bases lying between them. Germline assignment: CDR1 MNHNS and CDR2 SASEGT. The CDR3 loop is CASSEEQSLSYGYTF. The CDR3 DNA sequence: TGTGCCAGCAGTGAAGAACAGAGTCTATCCTATGGCTACACCTTC.

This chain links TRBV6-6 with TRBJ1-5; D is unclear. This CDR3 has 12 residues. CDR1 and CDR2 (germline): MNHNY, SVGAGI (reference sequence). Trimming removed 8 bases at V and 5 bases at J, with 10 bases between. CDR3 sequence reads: CASGDGDQPQHF. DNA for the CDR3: TGTGCCAGCGGCGACGGAGATCAGCCCCAGCATTTT.

The CDR3 DNA follows: TGCGCCAGCAGCGACCCTTCGGGGGCTAACTATGGCTACACCTTC. Its protein is CASSDPSGANYGYTF. The chain uses TRBV5-1 and TRBJ1-2; tentatively, D is TRBD1 (5 bases). Trimming stripped 4 bases from V and 0 bases from J, with 13 bases between. Germline V gene sequence: CDR1 SGHRS, CDR2 YFSETQ. CDR3 length equals 15 residues.

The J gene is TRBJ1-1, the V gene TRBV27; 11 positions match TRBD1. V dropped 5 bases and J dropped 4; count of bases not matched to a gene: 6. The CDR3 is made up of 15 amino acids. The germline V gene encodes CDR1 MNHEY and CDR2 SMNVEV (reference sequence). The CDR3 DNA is TGTGCCAGCAGTCCACTAGGGACAGGGGGCACTGAAGCTTTCTTT. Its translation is CASSPLGTGGTEAFF.

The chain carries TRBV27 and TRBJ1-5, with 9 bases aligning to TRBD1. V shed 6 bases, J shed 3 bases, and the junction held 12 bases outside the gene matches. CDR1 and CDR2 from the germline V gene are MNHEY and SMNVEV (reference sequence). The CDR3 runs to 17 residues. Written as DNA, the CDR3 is TGTGCCAGCAGCCGAGGAGGCGGGACAGGGTACAATCAGCCCCAGCATTTT. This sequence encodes CASSRGGGTGYNQPQHF.

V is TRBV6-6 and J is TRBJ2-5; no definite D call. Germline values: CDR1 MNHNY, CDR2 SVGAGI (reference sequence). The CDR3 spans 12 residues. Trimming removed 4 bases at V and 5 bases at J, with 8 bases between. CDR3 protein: CASSSLRETQYF. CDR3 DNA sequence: TGTGCCAGCAGTTCATTGAGGGAGACCCAGTACTTC.

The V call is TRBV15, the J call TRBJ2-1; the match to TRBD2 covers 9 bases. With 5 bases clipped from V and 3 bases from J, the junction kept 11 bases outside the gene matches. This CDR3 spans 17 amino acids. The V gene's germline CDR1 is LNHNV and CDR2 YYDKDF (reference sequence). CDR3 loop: CATSALTSGRVYNEQFF. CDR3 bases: TGTGCCACCAGCGCACTTACTAGCGGGCGGGTCTACAATGAGCAGTTCTTC.

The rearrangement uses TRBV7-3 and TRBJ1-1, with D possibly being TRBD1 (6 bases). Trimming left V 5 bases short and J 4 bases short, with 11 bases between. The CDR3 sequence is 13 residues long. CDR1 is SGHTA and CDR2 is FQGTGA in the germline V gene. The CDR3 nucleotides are TGTGCCAGCAGCGATCGACAGGCCACTGAAGCTTTCTTT. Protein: CASSDRQATEAFF.

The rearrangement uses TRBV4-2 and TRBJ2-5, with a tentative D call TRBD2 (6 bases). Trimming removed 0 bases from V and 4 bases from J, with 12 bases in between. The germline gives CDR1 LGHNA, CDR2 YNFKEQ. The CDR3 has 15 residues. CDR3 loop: CASSQEGTGVETQYF. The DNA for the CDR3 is TGTGCCAGCAGCCAAGAAGGGACGGGAGTAGAGACCCAGTACTTC.

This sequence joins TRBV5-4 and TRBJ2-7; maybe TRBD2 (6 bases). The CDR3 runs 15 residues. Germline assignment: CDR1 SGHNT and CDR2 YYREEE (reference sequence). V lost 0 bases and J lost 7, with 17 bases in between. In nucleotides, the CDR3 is TGTGCCAGCAGCTTGGGCGGGAACCTACTGGGGGAGCAGTACTTC. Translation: CASSLGGNLLGEQYF.

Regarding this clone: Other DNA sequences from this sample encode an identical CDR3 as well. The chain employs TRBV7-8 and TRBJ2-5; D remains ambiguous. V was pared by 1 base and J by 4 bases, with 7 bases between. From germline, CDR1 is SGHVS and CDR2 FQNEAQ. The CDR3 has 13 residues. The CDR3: CASSLGRGETQYF. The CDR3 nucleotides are TGTGCCAGCAGCTTAGGTAGAGGAGAGACCCAGTACTTC.

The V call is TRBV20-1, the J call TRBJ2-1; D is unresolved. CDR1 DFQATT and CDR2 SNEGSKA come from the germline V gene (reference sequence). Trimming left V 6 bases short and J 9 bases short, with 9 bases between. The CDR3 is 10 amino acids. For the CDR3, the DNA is TGCAGTGCGAGAAGAATTGAGCAGTTCTTC. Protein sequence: CSARRIEQFF.

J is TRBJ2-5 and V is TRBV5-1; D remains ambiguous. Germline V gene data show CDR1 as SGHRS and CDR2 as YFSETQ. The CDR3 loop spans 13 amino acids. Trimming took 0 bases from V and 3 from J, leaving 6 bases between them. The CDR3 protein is CASSLAWEETQYF. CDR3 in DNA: TGCGCCAGCAGCTTGGCCTGGGAAGAGACCCAGTACTTC.

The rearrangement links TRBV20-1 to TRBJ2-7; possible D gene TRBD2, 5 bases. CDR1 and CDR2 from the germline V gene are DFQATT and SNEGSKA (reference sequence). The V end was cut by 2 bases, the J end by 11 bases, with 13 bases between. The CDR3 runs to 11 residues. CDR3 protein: CSARFTAVKYF. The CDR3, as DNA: TGCAGTGCTAGATTTACAGCGGTCAAGTACTTC.